The entry that follows covers one T cell receptor (beta chain) sequence. Antigen: not known. Noted time point: week 23, last vaccination. With topical imiquimod, each dose of the vaccine consisted of 300 ug of mutant IDH1 20-mer peptide. Each tumor in the donors was a new WHO grade 3 or 4 astrocytoma, IDH1-mutant and ATRX-lost. Libraries were prepared by immunoSEQ multiplex PCR; TCRdb keeps only in-frame clonotypes and omits some of them. The repertoire includes about 82,000 clones, about 82% of them detected once, and approximately 2.3% sits in the top ten. The source of the sample is a study of a mutant IDH1 vaccine in newly diagnosed glioma. Across the study: Sex among treated patients split about 60% male, about 40% female; mean age was approximately 40 years.

Germline CDR1 and CDR2: SGHAT and FQNNGV. This CDR3 contains 14 residues. V was pared by 2 bases and J by 7 bases, with 12 bases between. The sequenced sample was PBMCs, obtained from a glioma patient whose treatment included an IDH1 peptide vaccine. The receptor was isolated from a man younger than 45 with glioma. Some clones in this sample may be carry-over from other donors' samples. This chain connects TRBV11-2 to TRBJ2-1, with TRBD2 as a possible D gene (5 bases). In nucleotides, the CDR3 is TGTGCCAGCAGCTTAATCGGAGCGGCAAATGAGCAGTTCTTC. Protein sequence: CASSLIGAANEQFF.